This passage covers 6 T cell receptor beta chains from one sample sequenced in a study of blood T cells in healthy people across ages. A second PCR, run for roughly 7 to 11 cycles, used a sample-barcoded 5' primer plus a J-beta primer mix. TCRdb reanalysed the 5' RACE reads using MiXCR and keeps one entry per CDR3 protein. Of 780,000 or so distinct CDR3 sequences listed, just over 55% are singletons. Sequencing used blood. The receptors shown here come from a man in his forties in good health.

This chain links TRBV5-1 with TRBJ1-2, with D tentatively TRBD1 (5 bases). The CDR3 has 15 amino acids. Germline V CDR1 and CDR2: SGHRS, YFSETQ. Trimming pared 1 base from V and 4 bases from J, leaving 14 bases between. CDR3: CASSLSGPLSYGYTF. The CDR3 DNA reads TGCGCCAGCAGCTTGTCGGGGCCGTTATCCTATGGCTACACCTTC.

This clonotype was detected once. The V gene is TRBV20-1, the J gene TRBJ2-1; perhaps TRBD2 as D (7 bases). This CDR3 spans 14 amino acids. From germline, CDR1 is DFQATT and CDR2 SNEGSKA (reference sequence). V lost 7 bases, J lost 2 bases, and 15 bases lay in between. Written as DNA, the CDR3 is TGCAGTGGTAATGGCGGGGGCCCCTACAATGAGCAGTTCTTC. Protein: CSGNGGGPYNEQFF.

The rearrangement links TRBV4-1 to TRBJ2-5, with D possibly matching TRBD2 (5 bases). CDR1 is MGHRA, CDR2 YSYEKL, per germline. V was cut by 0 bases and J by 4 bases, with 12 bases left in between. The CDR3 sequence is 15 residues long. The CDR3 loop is CASSQDRLARETQYF. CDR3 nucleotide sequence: TGCGCCAGCAGCCAAGATAGGCTAGCACGAGAGACCCAGTACTTC.

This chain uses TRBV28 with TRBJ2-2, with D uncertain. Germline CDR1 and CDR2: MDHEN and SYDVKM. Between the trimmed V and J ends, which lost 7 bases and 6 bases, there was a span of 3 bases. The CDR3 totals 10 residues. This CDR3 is CASKAGELFF. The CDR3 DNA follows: TGTGCCAGCAAGGCCGGGGAGCTGTTTTTT.

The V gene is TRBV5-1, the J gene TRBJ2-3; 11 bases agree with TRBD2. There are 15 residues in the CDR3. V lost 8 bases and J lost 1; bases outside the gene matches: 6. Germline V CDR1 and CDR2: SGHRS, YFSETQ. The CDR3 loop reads CASISGGAGTDTQYF. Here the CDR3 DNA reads TGCGCCAGTATTAGCGGGGGGGCCGGCACAGATACGCAGTATTTT.

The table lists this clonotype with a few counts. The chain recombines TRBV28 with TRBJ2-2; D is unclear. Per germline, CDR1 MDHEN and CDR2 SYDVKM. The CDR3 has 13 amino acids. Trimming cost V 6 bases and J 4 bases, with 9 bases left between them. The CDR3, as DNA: TGTGCCAGCAGCCAAGCCTCCACCGGGGAGCTGTTTTTT. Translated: CASSQASTGELFF.